The rows below give T cell receptor beta chains drawn from one sample of a study of beta chain features in type 1 diabetes. Data came from immunoSEQ multiplex PCR; TCRdb stores just in-frame clones and leaves some out. The table has 200,000 to 300,000 clones, roughly 14% seen once. The sample consisted of naive CD4+ T cells from blood. The receptors come from a woman aged 40 to 49 in good health. CDR3s include the opening cysteine and the closing phenylalanine or tryptophan. Fields, in order: D gene, J gene, clone size, V gene, CDR3 protein, CDR3 DNA. The D gene is left open where the match is weak. Size is omitted from some rows. Given values are once, few, many or a class for expanded clones.

NA	TRBJ2-1	NA	TRBV7-6	CASSLSGFANSNEQFF	TGTGCCAGCAGCCTAAGCGGGTTCGCCAATTCAAATGAGCAGTTCTTC
NA	TRBJ1-2	few	TRBV5-6	CASSFPKQGRSYGYTF	TGTGCCAGCAGCTTTCCGAAGCAGGGGCGATCTTATGGCTACACCTTC
TRBD1	TRBJ2-2	NA	TRBV7-9	CASSSPGTGNTGELFF	TGTGCCAGCAGCTCCCCCGGGACAGGGAACACCGGGGAGCTGTTTTTT
NA	TRBJ1-4	NA	TRBV18	CASSPKTGNNEKLFF	TGTGCCAGCTCACCGAAAACAGGGAATAATGAAAAACTGTTTTTT
NA	TRBJ2-7	NA	TRBV15	CATSRGETEGEQYF	TGTGCCACCAGCAGAGGGGAAACGGAGGGCGAGCAGTACTTC
TRBD1	TRBJ1-1	few	TRBV5-1	CASSPGGLRTEAFF	TGCGCCAGCAGCCCAGGGGGTCTTCGGACTGAAGCTTTCTTT
NA	TRBJ2-5	NA	TRBV13	CASSSRGETQYF	TGTGCCAGCAGCTCCAGGGGAGAGACCCAGTACTTC
TRBD2	TRBJ2-1	few	TRBV4-3	CASSQSLAGGDNEQFF	TGCGCCAGCAGCCAGTCCTTAGCGGGGGGGGACAATGAGCAGTTCTTC
TRBD2	TRBJ2-3	few	TRBV4-2	CASSQARGGTTDTQYF	TGTGCCAGCAGCCAAGCTCGGGGGGGAACCACAGATACGCAGTATTTT
TRBD2	TRBJ2-7	few	TRBV5-1	CASSVTSGGSYEQYF	TGCGCCAGCAGCGTAACTAGCGGGGGCTCCTACGAGCAGTACTTC
TRBD1	TRBJ2-2	NA	TRBV11-2	CASSPLTGAVTGELFF	TGTGCCAGCAGCCCCCTGACAGGGGCGGTCACCGGGGAGCTGTTTTTT
NA	TRBJ2-6	few	TRBV4-3	CASSQGQPNRFSGANVLTF	TGCGCCAGCAGCCAAGGACAGCCTAATAGGTTCTCTGGGGCCAACGTCCTGACTTTC
TRBD2	TRBJ2-5	NA	TRBV7-2	CASSHITGGVRSETQYF	TGTGCCAGCAGTCACATCACCGGGGGGGTTAGGAGTGAGACCCAGTACTTC
TRBD2	TRBJ2-5	few	TRBV4-1	CASSLGGLAGGARETQYF	TGCGCCAGCAGCCTGGGGGGGCTAGCGGGGGGTGCGCGCGAGACCCAGTACTTC
NA	TRBJ2-7	NA	TRBV9	CASSVGPIDYEQYF	TGTGCCAGCAGCGTGGGCCCCATCGACTACGAGCAGTACTTC
TRBD1	TRBJ1-1	few	TRBV19	CASSFDREDLPTNTEAFF	TGTGCCAGTAGTTTCGACAGGGAAGACCTCCCAACGAACACTGAAGCTTTCTTT
NA	TRBJ1-1	NA	TRBV5-4	CASSAQGGNTEAFF	TGTGCCAGCAGCGCACAGGGTGGGAACACTGAAGCTTTCTTT
NA	TRBJ1-2	NA	TRBV4-3	CASSQAPRGGNYGYTF	TGCGCCAGCAGCCAAGCCCCTCGGGGGGGTAACTATGGCTACACCTTC
NA	TRBJ2-7	few	TRBV19	CASSMLAGTPPYEQYF	TGTGCCAGTAGTATGTTGGCCGGGACACCCCCCTACGAGCAGTACTTC
TRBD2	TRBJ2-2	NA	TRBV18	CASSPSAGGLTGELFF	TGTGCCAGCTCACCATCTGCGGGGGGCCTGACCGGGGAGCTGTTTTTT
NA	TRBJ1-2	few	TRBV10-3	CAIRSSTGPYGYTF	TGTGCCATCAGGAGTTCGACAGGTCCCTATGGCTACACCTTC
NA	TRBJ2-7	few	TRBV27	CASAYRSSYEQYF	TGTGCCAGCGCCTATCGGAGCTCCTACGAGCAGTACTTC